This T cell receptor (beta chain) was recovered during a study of T-cell reconstitution after alpha-beta-depleted transplantation in children. General study points: After one year, T-cell counts and TCRbeta diversity mostly came from new T cells. Two months or so post-transplant, alpha-beta T cells reportedly derived from several hundred expanded graft clones. Some patients showed high day-60 TCRbeta diversity, which derived from surviving recipient T cells and thymic progenitors.

This clonotype was counted a few times. Its cognate antigen is unknown. A library of TCRbeta sequences, prepared with unique molecular identifiers, was generated. Each CDR3 protein gets one entry after TCRdb re-called the PCR reads with MiXCR. The table lists around 270,000 distinct CDR3 sequences, roughly 8.2% of them singletons, with over 7.5% in the top ten. The sample was peripheral blood, taken 360 days after TCRalphabeta/CD19-depleted stem cell transplant. The TCR was taken from a female patient younger than 10 who had a stem cell transplant for Fanconi anemia, so the T cells may come from the graft donor.

The CDR3 spells CASREAGDGGYTF. CDR3 in DNA: TGTGCCAGCAGGGAGGCCGGAGATGGGGGCTACACCTTC. The genes are TRBV2 and TRBJ1-2; D unclear. The CDR3 consists of 13 residues. The germline V and J ends were trimmed by 6 bases and 8 bases, with 16 bases remaining between them. Germline assignment: CDR1 SNHLY and CDR2 FYNNEI.